This note documents a single T cell receptor (beta chain) sequence. This CDR3 spans 14 amino acids. The J segment lost 4 bases and the V segment lost 10 bases, leaving 8 bases of the junction unmatched. Germline V gene lookup returns CDR1 SNHLY and CDR2 FYNNEI. Here immunoSEQ multiplex PCR was the method, and the copy in TCRdb shows in-frame clones only, minus some. The repertoire holds fewer than 150,000 clones, with about 93% as singletons. This specimen comes from a study of control samples from healthy donors and cancer patients. The receptor's source is a man between 18 and 29 years old in good health. What was sequenced was blood. The chain carries TRBV2 and TRBJ2-2; 8 nucleotides match TRBD1. CDR3 in DNA: TGTGCCACCACGGACAGGGAAAGCACCGGGGAGCTGTTTTTT. It encodes CATTDRESTGELFF.